The present T cell receptor beta chain was sequenced within a study of T cells in Graves' hyperthyroidism and ophthalmopathy. Study results and caveats: Through a model of 13 V-J features, ophthalmopathy was separated from stable hyperthyroidism. Ophthalmopathy was identified by the model a median around 5.9 months ahead of onset.

This CDR3 is built from 16 residues. The germline V gene encodes CDR1 SGHTA and CDR2 FQGNSA. Trimming removed 1 base from V and 1 base from J; junction bases left unmatched: 5. This clonotype was seen many times. The antigen is undetermined. Regions amplified from RNA transcripts were the TCR beta CDR3 regions. TCR CDR3 regions were first amplified by RT-PCR with HTBI primers. Each CDR3 protein is one row after TCRdb ran MiXCR on the multiplex PCR reads. Of approximately 570,000 distinct CDR3 sequences in the sample, 15% to 20% were seen once. The sample was blood. The sequence came from a man aged 35-49 years with Graves' ophthalmopathy. The genes are TRBV7-2 and TRBJ2-7, with 9 bases fitting TRBD1. CDR3 loop: CASSLVSGTGSYEQYF. CDR3 sequence (DNA): TGTGCCAGCAGCTTAGTAAGTGGGACAGGGTCCTACGAGCAGTACTTC.